The 2 T cell receptor beta chains given below trace back to one sample, sequenced in a study of vaccination effects on CD4 cells after COVID-19. CD4+ T cells were isolated after less than 13 days of culture. The person acquired a PCR-confirmed SARS-CoV-2 infection between March and December 2020. Participants got two doses of BNT162b2 or mRNA-1273 vaccine. These receptors' targets are unknown. Only in-frame clones appear in the TCRdb table, and some are missing; sequencing was by immunoSEQ multiplex PCR. The sample consists of over 35,000 clones, over 60% of them appearing once. The specimen comprised CD4+ T cells from PBMCs cultured without peptide, sampled after COVID-19 vaccination. These TCRs come from a human donor who had a prior SARS-CoV-2 infection.

The chain has TRBV29-1 and TRBJ2-1; D might be TRBD2 (5 bases). The germline V and J ends were trimmed by 7 bases and 9 bases, with 13 bases remaining between them. Per germline, CDR1 SQVTM and CDR2 ANQGSEA. This CDR3 contains 11 residues. The CDR3 DNA follows: TGCAGCGCCAGCGAGGGTGGTGAGCAGTTCTTC. Translation: CSASEGGEQFF.

The chain has TRBV2 and TRBJ2-5; D may correspond to TRBD1 or TRBD2 (5 bases each). V gave up 6 bases and J gave up 2 bases, with 13 bases separating them. Germline CDR1 is SNHLY and CDR2 is FYNNEI. This CDR3 spans 14 amino acids. Written as DNA, the CDR3 is TGTGCCAGCAGATCCGGGACGGCTCAAGAGACCCAGTACTTC. Its translation is CASRSGTAQETQYF.